These 21 T cell receptor beta chains share one sample of origin, sequenced in a study of identical twins. A single record per CDR3 protein comes from TCRdb applying MiXCR to the 5' RACE reads. The profile shows 200,000 to 250,000 distinct CDR3 sequences, about 10% of them singletons. Sequenced sample: memory T cells sorted from blood. The origin of the receptors is a man aged 50 or older in good health.

In this sample, this clonotype turned up a few times. This chain joins TRBV19 and TRBJ1-2, with D tentatively TRBD1 (5 bases). Germline V gives CDR1 LNHDA, CDR2 SQIVND (reference sequence). The CDR3 runs 15 residues. Trimming removed 7 bases from V and 0 bases from J, with 15 bases in between. The CDR3 DNA is TGTGCCAGTACGAACAGCAGGGTAACTAACTATGGCTACACCTTC. It specifies CASTNSRVTNYGYTF.

This clonotype occurred many times. The chain carries TRBV28 and TRBJ2-2, with 9 bases matching TRBD1. The germline V gene has CDR1 MDHEN and CDR2 SYDVKM. The V gene end was trimmed by 8 bases and the J gene end by 5 bases; junction bases not matched to a gene: 6. The CDR3 runs to 14 residues. CDR3 DNA sequence: TGTGCCAGCGGTCCCGGGACAGGGACCGGGGAGCTGTTTTTT. This codes for CASGPGTGTGELFF.

This clonotype was seen many times. CDR3 DNA: TGTGCCAGCAGTGACAAATCTCGAGCCCAAGAGACCCAGTACTTC. Its protein product is CASSDKSRAQETQYF. The chain joins TRBV25-1 to TRBJ2-5; no reliable D call. Germline lookup yields CDR1 MGHDK and CDR2 SYGVNS. The V and J ends lost 3 bases and 1 base respectively, with 12 bases between them. The CDR3 sequence is 15 residues long.

CDR3 coding DNA: TGTGCCAGCTCACCGGGCAGCAATAATTCACCCCTCCACTTT. Translated, it gives CASSPGSNNSPLHF. The rearrangement joins TRBV18 to TRBJ1-6; D is unresolved. Germline values: CDR1 KGHSH, CDR2 LQKENI. The CDR3 spans 14 residues. V lost 3 bases and J lost 5, with 8 bases in between.

The J gene is TRBJ2-3, the V gene TRBV28; D may be TRBD1 (7 bases). Germline lookup yields CDR1 MDHEN and CDR2 SYDVKM. This CDR3 spans 14 amino acids. V was clipped by 6 bases and J by 0 bases, with 10 bases between them. Written as DNA, the CDR3 is TGTGCCAGCAGCCAGGGGGGAAGCACAGATACGCAGTATTTT. This sequence encodes CASSQGGSTDTQYF.

This clonotype was counted many times. This sequence joins TRBV6-2 or TRBV6-3 and TRBJ2-1; maybe TRBD2 (5 bases). The CDR3 covers 14 residues. V was cut by 6 bases and J by 10 bases, with 19 bases left in between. Germline values: CDR1 MNHEY, CDR2 SVGEGT. Here the CDR3 DNA reads TGTGCCAGCAGAGCTCCGGACTCCCCCAGGGAGCAGTTCTTC. As protein: CASRAPDSPREQFF.

This chain joins TRBV29-1 and TRBJ2-1; D gene unclear. CDR3 length: 14 residues. Trimming removed 4 bases from V and 4 bases from J, with 14 bases in between. Per germline, CDR1 SQVTM and CDR2 ANQGSEA. CDR3 sequence: CSVVSELVYNEQFF. The CDR3 DNA follows: TGCAGCGTTGTTTCGGAACTCGTTTACAATGAGCAGTTCTTC.

The chain combines TRBV20-1 with TRBJ2-1, with TRBD2 identical over 12 bases. The germline CDR1 and CDR2 sequences are DFQATT and SNEGSKA (reference sequence). The V gene end was trimmed by 0 bases and the J gene end by 6 bases; junction bases not matched to a gene: 3. The CDR3 is 15 amino acids. DNA of the CDR3: TGCAGTGCTAGAGATTTGACTAGCGGGAGCAATGAGCAGTTCTTC. It encodes CSARDLTSGSNEQFF.

This clonotype was detected only a few times. The chain combines TRBV7-9 with TRBJ1-6; 8 nucleotides align to TRBD1. V shed 2 bases, J shed 1 base, and the junction held 4 bases outside the gene matches. The germline gives CDR1 SEHNR, CDR2 FQNEAQ (reference sequence). CDR3 size: 17 residues. The CDR3 bases are TGTGCCAGCAGCTTACAGACAGGGGCGTCCTATAATTCACCCCTCCACTTT. It codes for CASSLQTGASYNSPLHF.

The V call is TRBV4-2, the J call TRBJ2-3, with D perhaps TRBD2 (6 bases). CDR3 length: 17 residues. Trimming pared 3 bases from V and 0 bases from J, leaving 16 bases between. The germline V gene has CDR1 LGHNA and CDR2 YNFKEQ. CDR3 amino acids: CASSQGDGGASTDTQYF. The CDR3 nucleotides read TGTGCCAGCAGCCAGGGGGACGGGGGAGCTAGCACAGATACGCAGTATTTT.

This clonotype was found many times. The chain employs TRBV6-6 and TRBJ1-1; D remains ambiguous. Trimming pared 3 bases from V and 7 bases from J, leaving 9 bases between. The CDR3 totals 12 residues. The germline V gene encodes CDR1 MNHNY and CDR2 SVGAGI (reference sequence). The CDR3 DNA follows: TGTGCCAGCAGTTATAAGAGAGATGAAGCTTTCTTT. This encodes CASSYKRDEAFF.

The rearrangement links TRBV20-1 to TRBJ2-4; D might be TRBD2 (5 bases). V gave up 4 bases and J gave up 1 base, with 5 bases separating them. Germline CDR1 is DFQATT and CDR2 is SNEGSKA (reference sequence). The CDR3 covers 12 residues. In DNA form, the CDR3 reads TGCAGTGCTACGGGGGCCAAAAACATTCAGTACTTC. Amino acid sequence: CSATGAKNIQYF.

This chain uses TRBV4-3 with TRBJ1-1; weak D call: TRBD1 (6 bases). The CDR3 runs 13 residues. The V and J ends lost 0 bases and 6 bases respectively, with 8 bases between them. CDR1 is LGHNA, CDR2 YSLEER, per germline. In nucleotides, the CDR3 is TGCGCCAGCAGCCAAGATAGGGGGTCTGAAGCTTTCTTT. Translated: CASSQDRGSEAFF.

The chain is built from TRBV10-3 and TRBJ2-1, with TRBD2 matching over 9 bases. The ends lost 2 bases at V and 6 bases at J; junction bases unmatched: 5. CDR3 length equals 15 residues. Germline V gene lookup returns CDR1 ENHRY and CDR2 SYGVKD. In nucleotides, the CDR3 is TGTGCCATCAGTGAGGTAGCGGGGGCTGTCAATGAGCAGTTCTTC. Its translation: CAISEVAGAVNEQFF.

The V gene is TRBV7-9, the J gene TRBJ1-1, with D hard to call. Trimming removed 2 bases at V and 6 bases at J, with 10 bases between. CDR3 length equals 13 residues. The germline CDR1 and CDR2 sequences are SEHNR and FQNEAQ (reference sequence). CDR3 DNA: TGTGCCAGCAGCTTATCATATAGTCCTGAAGCTTTCTTT. This encodes CASSLSYSPEAFF.

This clonotype was recorded a few times. J is TRBJ2-1 and V is TRBV3-1; D uncertain. Trimming shortened V by 2 bases and J by 0 bases, and 11 bases separated the two germline ends. The CDR3 runs 16 residues. Germline CDR1 and CDR2: LGHDT and YNNKEL (reference sequence). CDR3 in DNA: TGTGCCAGCAGCCAAAGGTCTAGTTACTCCTACAATGAGCAGTTCTTC. Its protein product is CASSQRSSYSYNEQFF.

This clonotype was recorded a few times. This chain links TRBV10-3 with TRBJ2-3; D is ambiguous. The CDR3 has 14 amino acids. Germline V CDR1 and CDR2: ENHRY, SYGVKD. V shed 6 bases and J shed 2 bases, with 12 bases lying between them. DNA for the CDR3: TGTGCCATCAGGAGCTCAACACCCACAGATACGCAGTATTTT. This gives the protein CAIRSSTPTDTQYF.

This chain uses TRBV6-2 or TRBV6-3 with TRBJ2-7; D gene unclear. In germline, CDR1 is MNHEY, CDR2 SVGEGT. V lost 2 bases and J 4 bases, leaving 9 bases between the germline ends. This CDR3 region has 13 residues. The CDR3 spells CASSYPEKYEQYF. The CDR3 nucleotides are TGTGCCAGCAGTTACCCGGAGAAGTACGAGCAGTACTTC.

The rearrangement links TRBV11-2 to TRBJ2-1; D possibly corresponds to TRBD2 (6 bases). Germline CDR1 SGHAT, CDR2 FQNNGV. Between the trimmed V and J ends, which lost 4 bases and 2 bases, there was a span of 12 bases. This CDR3 has 15 residues. CDR3 in amino acids: CASSSDSGTYNEQFF. Written as DNA, the CDR3 is TGTGCCAGCAGCTCAGATAGCGGAACCTACAATGAGCAGTTCTTC. Full variable domain (rest looked up from reference TRBV11-2 and TRBJ2-1): EAGVAQSPRYKIIEKRQSVAFWCNPISGHATLYWYQQILGQGPKLLIQFQNNGVVDDSQLPKDRFSAERLKGVDSTLKIQPAKLEDSAVYLCASSSDSGTYNEQFFGPGTRLTVL.

Comment on this clonotype: An end of the junction does not agree with germline; a read error may underlie this. This rearrangement joins TRBV3-1 to TRBJ1-4; D remains unclear. CDR3 size: 12 residues. In germline, CDR1 is LGHDT, CDR2 YNNKEL (reference sequence). CDR3 bases: TGTACCAGCAGCCAAGCAACGGGAGCCCCCGTTTTT. Translated: CTSSQATGAPVF.

The CDR3 DNA reads TGCGCCAGCAGTCAATCCTGGGGCAGTAGCTACGAGCAGTACTTC. Amino acid sequence: CASSQSWGSSYEQYF. The chain combines TRBV23-1 with TRBJ2-7, with D tentatively TRBD1 (5 bases). TRBV23-1 belongs to the ORF category, with a function that is uncertain. Trimming shortened V by 0 bases and J by 3 bases, and 12 bases separated the two germline ends. CDR3 length equals 15 residues.